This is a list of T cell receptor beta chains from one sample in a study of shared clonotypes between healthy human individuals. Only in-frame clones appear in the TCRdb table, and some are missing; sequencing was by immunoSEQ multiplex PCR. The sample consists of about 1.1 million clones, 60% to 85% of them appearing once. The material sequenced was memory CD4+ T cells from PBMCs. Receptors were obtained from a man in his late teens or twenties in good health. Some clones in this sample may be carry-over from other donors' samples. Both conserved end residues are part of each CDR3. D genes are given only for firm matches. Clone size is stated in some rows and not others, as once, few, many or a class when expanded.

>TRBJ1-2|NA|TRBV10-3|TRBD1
TGTGCCATCAGGGACAGGGGGCATGGCTACACCTTC
CAIRDRGHGYTF
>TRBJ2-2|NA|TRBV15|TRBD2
TGTGCCACCCGGGAGGGGTACACCGGGGAGCTGTTTTTT
CATREGYTGELFF
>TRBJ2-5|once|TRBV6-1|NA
TGTGCCAGCAGTATCCGGGACGTACGAGAGACCCAGTACTTC
CASSIRDVRETQYF
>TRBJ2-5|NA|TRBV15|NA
TGTGCCACCAGCACACGTACGGGGGAGACCCAGTACTTC
CATSTRTGETQYF
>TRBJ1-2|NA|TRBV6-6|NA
TGTGCCAGCAGCCTGGGAGGGTCGATTGGCGGCTACACCTTC
CASSLGGSIGGYTF
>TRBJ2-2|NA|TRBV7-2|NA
TGTGCCAGCAGTGTCTTGACTACTAACACCGGGGAGCTGTTTTTT
CASSVLTTNTGELFF
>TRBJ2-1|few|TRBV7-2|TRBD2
TGTGCCAGCAGCCCGGAGGGGACTAGCGGACCAGGATCCTACAATGAGCAGTTCTTC
CASSPEGTSGPGSYNEQFF
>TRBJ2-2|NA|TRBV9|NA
TGTGCCAGCAGCGTAGAACTAAACACCGGGGAGCTGTTTTTT
CASSVELNTGELFF
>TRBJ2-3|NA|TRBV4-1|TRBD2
TGCGCCAGCAGCCAGCGGGAGGGCCCAGATACGCAGTATTTT
CASSQREGPDTQYF
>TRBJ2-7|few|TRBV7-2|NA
TGTGCCAGCAGCCCGGAGATACCGCGGCAGTACTTC
CASSPEIPRQYF
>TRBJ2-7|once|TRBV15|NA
TGTGCCACCAGCAAACCCTTCCAGGTGGGGGGTTACGAGCAGTACTTC
CATSKPFQVGGYEQYF
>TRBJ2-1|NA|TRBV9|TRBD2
TGTGCCAGCAGCCCATACCAGCTAGCGGGTGAGCAGTTCTTC
CASSPYQLAGEQFF
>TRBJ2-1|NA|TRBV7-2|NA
TGTGCCAGCAGCTTTACCATCTCCTACAATGAGCAGTTCTTC
CASSFTISYNEQFF
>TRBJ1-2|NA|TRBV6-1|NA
TGTGCCAGCAGTGAAGCGCCGGGGGGGGACTATGGCTACACCTTC
CASSEAPGGDYGYTF
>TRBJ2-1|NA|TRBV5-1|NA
TGCGCCAGCAGCCTGGACAGCTTTAAGAATGAGCAGTTCTTC
CASSLDSFKNEQFF
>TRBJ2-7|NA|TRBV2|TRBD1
TGTGCCAGCAGCGCCGACAGGGGGGACGAGCAGTACTTC
CASSADRGDEQYF
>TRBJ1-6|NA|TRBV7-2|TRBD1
TGTGCCAGCAGCTTAAGTGGACAGGGGTATAATTCACCCCTCCACTTT
CASSLSGQGYNSPLHF
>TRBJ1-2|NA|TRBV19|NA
TGTGCCACAACTTACAGGGCTGCAGGCTATGGCTACACCTTC
CATTYRAAGYGYTF
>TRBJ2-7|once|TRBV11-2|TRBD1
TGTGCCAGCAGCTTCTCACAGGGGGTGTACGAGCAGTACTTC
CASSFSQGVYEQYF
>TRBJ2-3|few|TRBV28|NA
TGTGCCAGCAGGTTAATACTAGCTTCCGGTACGCAGTATTTT
CASRLILASGTQYF
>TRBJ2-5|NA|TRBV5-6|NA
TGTGCCAGCAGCTCCCTAGGGGTGGAGACCCAGTACTTC
CASSSLGVETQYF
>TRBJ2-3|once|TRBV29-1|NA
TGCAGCGTTGAATGGGGTCTCGCAGATACGCAGTATTTT
CSVEWGLADTQYF
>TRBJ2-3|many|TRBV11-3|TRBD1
TGTGCCAGCAGCTTAAGAAGGGGGCCAGATACGCAGTATTTT
CASSLRRGPDTQYF
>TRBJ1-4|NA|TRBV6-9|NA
TGTGCCAGCAGTTATTCGGACAGCCGTTCGTTTTTT
CASSYSDSRSFF
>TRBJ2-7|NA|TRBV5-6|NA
TGTGCCAGCAGCTTGGTTTTCTACGAGCAGTACTTC
CASSLVFYEQYF
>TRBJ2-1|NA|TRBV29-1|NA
TGCAGCGTTGAAGGGGGGGCTACCTCCTACAATGAGCAGTTCTTC
CSVEGGATSYNEQFF
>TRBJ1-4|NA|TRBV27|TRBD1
TGTGCCAGCAGTTTATCCTTTAACAGGGGGCGCGGGGAAAAACTGTTTTTT
CASSLSFNRGRGEKLFF
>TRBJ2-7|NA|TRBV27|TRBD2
TGTGCCAGCAGCCCCCGACTAGCGGGGCTATCGAGGGAGTACTTC
CASSPRLAGLSREYF
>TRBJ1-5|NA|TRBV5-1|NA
TGCGCCAGCAGCTTGGATGGACTTCAGCCCCAGCATTTT
CASSLDGLQPQHF
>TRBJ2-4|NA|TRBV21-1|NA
TGTGCCAGCAGCAAAAAGCGGGGCGGAGGGGACGGGGTAAACATTCAGTACTTC
CASSKKRGGGDGVNIQYF
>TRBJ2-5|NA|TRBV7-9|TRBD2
TGTGCCAGCAGCTCCGGGACTAGCGGTGAAGAGACCCAGTACTTC
CASSSGTSGEETQYF
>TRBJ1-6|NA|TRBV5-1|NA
TGCGCCAGCAGCGGAACATTCGCGGCCGCAAGTTTTTCACCCCTCCACTTT
CASSGTFAAASFSPLHF
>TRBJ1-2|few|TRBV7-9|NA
TGTGCCAGCAGCTTATGGGCAGGCGACATCTATGGCTACACCTTC
CASSLWAGDIYGYTF
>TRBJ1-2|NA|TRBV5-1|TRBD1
TGCGCCAGCAGCTCATACCGGGACAGGGAATTAAAAACCTTC
CASSSYRDRELKTF
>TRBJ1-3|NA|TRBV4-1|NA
TGCGCCAGCAGCCAAGATCCGACTTTCGGAAACACCATATATTTT
CASSQDPTFGNTIYF
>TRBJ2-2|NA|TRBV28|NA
TGTGCCAGCAGTTCCGGGACTTTCACCGGGGAGCTGTTTTTT
CASSSGTFTGELFF
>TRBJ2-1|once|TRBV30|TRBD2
TGTGCCTGGAGTGTAGGCGGGAGCGGCAATGAGCAGTTCTTC
CAWSVGGSGNEQFF
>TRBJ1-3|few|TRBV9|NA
TGTGCCAGCAGCGTAACAGGGTCCTACTCTGGAAACACCATATATTTT
CASSVTGSYSGNTIYF
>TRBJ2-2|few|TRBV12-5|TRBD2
TGTGCTAGTGGTTTGGTCATGGCGGGAGGGCCGGTAATCGGGGAGCTGTTTTTT
CASGLVMAGGPVIGELFF
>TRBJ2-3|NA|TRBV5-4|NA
TGTGCCAGCAGCTTGGCCCAGACGGCGGGTGGTAGAGATACGCAGTATTTT
CASSLAQTAGGRDTQYF
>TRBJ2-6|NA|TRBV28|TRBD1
TGTGCCAGCAGTTGGGACAGGGCCTCTGGGGCCAACGTCCTGACTTTC
CASSWDRASGANVLTF
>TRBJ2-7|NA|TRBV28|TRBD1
TGTGCCAGCAGTATTCACGACCCCGGGACAGGGGGTTCCTACGAGCAGTACTTC
CASSIHDPGTGGSYEQYF
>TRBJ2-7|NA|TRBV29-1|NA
TGCAGCGTTGAAGTGGGCCTTTCCTACGAGCAGTACTTC
CSVEVGLSYEQYF
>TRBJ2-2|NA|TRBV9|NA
TGTGCCAGCAGCGTAGCGGACATCAGGTACAGCACCGGGGAGCTGTTTTTT
CASSVADIRYSTGELFF
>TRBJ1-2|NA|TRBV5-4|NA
TGTGCCAGCAGCAAAGGGACGGTGAACTATGGCTACACCTTC
CASSKGTVNYGYTF
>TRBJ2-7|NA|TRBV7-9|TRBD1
TGTGCCAGCAGCCGCGCCGGGACAGGGTCCTACGAGCAGTACTTC
CASSRAGTGSYEQYF
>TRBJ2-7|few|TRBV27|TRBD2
TGTGCCAGCAGCCGGACTAGCGGGGGTAAGAGCTCCTACGAGCAGTACTTC
CASSRTSGGKSSYEQYF
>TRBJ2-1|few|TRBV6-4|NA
TGTGCCAGCTCCCGGGAGTATGGGGACAATGAGCAGTTCTTC
CASSREYGDNEQFF